The 7 T cell receptor beta chains given below trace back to one sample, sequenced in a study of cytomegalovirus exposure and HLA in healthy donors. The PCR ran on 60 Vbeta and 13 Jbeta primers. Profiled with immunoSEQ multiplex PCR; TCRdb holds only in-frame clones, not every one. The repertoire holds nearly 200,000 clones, with 87% as singletons. The source material was PBMCs. Receptors were obtained from a man aged 25 to 40 in good health and CMV-seronegative.

In DNA, the CDR3 is TGTGCCAGCAGTCCGCGGACAGGGAGCCTCGAGCAGTACTTC. It specifies CASSPRTGSLEQYF. This chain links TRBV27 with TRBJ2-7; TRBD1 aligns across 8 bases. The length of the CDR3 is 14 residues. Germline CDR1 reads MNHEY; CDR2 reads SMNVEV (reference sequence). Losses at the gene ends were 5 bases for V and 6 bases for J; bases not matched to a gene: 9.

This chain connects TRBV27 to TRBJ1-2, with no clear D. The germline V gene encodes CDR1 MNHEY and CDR2 SMNVEV (reference sequence). Deletions cut 1 base from V and 3 bases from J, with 6 bases between. The CDR3 runs 13 residues. CDR3 amino acids: CASSLWQDYGYTF. CDR3 coding DNA: TGTGCCAGCAGTTTATGGCAGGACTATGGCTACACCTTC.

The genes are TRBV28 and TRBJ2-7; D is possibly TRBD2 (5 bases). This CDR3 spans 15 amino acids. CDR1 MDHEN and CDR2 SYDVKM come from the germline V gene. Trimming left V 5 bases short and J 0 bases short, with 14 bases between. CDR3: CASSVGRPPSYEQYF. As DNA, the CDR3 is TGTGCCAGCAGTGTGGGGAGACCCCCCTCCTACGAGCAGTACTTC.

This clone was seen only a few times. Germline is not matched at one junction end, which may reflect a read error. The chain combines TRBV7-9 with TRBJ2-7; D perhaps matches TRBD2 (6 bases). This CDR3 has 12 residues. Per germline, CDR1 SEHNR and CDR2 FQNEAQ (reference sequence). The DNA of the CDR3 is TGTGCAAGCAGTGGGGGGAGGTACGAGCAGTACTTC. This sequence encodes CASSGGRYEQYF.

This sequence joins TRBV9 and TRBJ2-7; 9 nucleotides line up with TRBD2. The germline gives CDR1 SGDLS, CDR2 YYNGEE. The V gene end was trimmed by 2 bases and the J gene end by 2 bases; junction bases not matched to a gene: 8. This CDR3 region has 16 residues. DNA for the CDR3: TGTGCCAGCAGCGTGGGTGGAGCGGGGGGACCCTACGAGCAGTACTTC. This sequence encodes CASSVGGAGGPYEQYF. The full variable domain, with the rest looked up from reference TRBV9 and TRBJ2-7, is DSGVTQTPKHLITATGQRVTLRCSPRSGDLSVYWYQQSLDQGLQFLIQYYNGEERAKGNILERFSAQQFPDLHSELNLSSLELGDSALYFCASSVGGAGGPYEQYFGPGTRLTVT.

This rearrangement joins TRBV5-6 to TRBJ1-2, with 9 bases that match TRBD1. The CDR3 extends over 14 amino acids. Trimming took 4 bases from V and 5 from J; bases not matched to a gene: 6. Per the germline V gene, CDR1 is SGHDT and CDR2 is YYEEEE. The CDR3 protein is CASSPTGGGYGYTF. The CDR3 DNA is TGTGCCAGCAGCCCCACAGGGGGCGGGTATGGCTACACCTTC.

This chain links TRBV18 with TRBJ2-7, with D tentatively TRBD1 (6 bases). The CDR3 is made up of 14 amino acids. Trimming shortened V by 3 bases and J by 0 bases, and 9 bases separated the two germline ends. Looked up from germline, CDR1 is KGHSH and CDR2 is LQKENI. CDR3 loop: CASSPDSSSYEQYF. The CDR3 DNA reads as TGTGCCAGCTCACCGGACAGTAGCTCCTACGAGCAGTACTTC.